A single sample is the source of the 28 T cell receptor beta chains below, sequenced in a study of shared clonotypes between healthy human individuals (dated by TCRdb to about 2020). The library came from the immunoSEQ multiplex PCR assay. Held by TCRdb, this immuneACCESS table contains in-frame sequences only and omits some clones. Under half of the omission traces to an unresolved V gene where checked; the cause of the rest is unknown. The sample table contains around 2.5 million clones; only one count was recorded for approximately 94% of them. Together, the top ten hold approximately 0.35% of the sample. Sequenced sample: naive CD4+ T cells from PBMCs. The sample's cell subset or site label, in plain terms: CD45RA+ positively selected. The receptors were sampled from a man aged 18 to 30 in good health. Some clones in this sample may be carry-over from other donors' samples.

This sequence joins TRBV6-5 and TRBJ2-1; TRBD2 aligns across 13 bases. Germline CDR1 and CDR2: MNHEY and SVGAGI. This CDR3 has 16 amino acids. V gave up 2 bases and J gave up 9 bases; unmatched junction bases: 7. The CDR3: CASSYLLAGGPGEQFF. CDR3 DNA: TGTGCCAGCAGTTACCTACTAGCGGGAGGGCCGGGTGAGCAGTTCTTC.

This clone was recorded a few times. The gene calls are TRBV6-6 and TRBJ1-1, with D unclear. This CDR3 is built from 13 residues. The ends were cut back, 5 bases at V and 5 bases at J, with 12 bases in the middle. Germline CDR1 is MNHNY and CDR2 is SVGAGI (reference sequence). The CDR3 coding sequence is TGTGCCAGCAGTCCCGGCGGGAGGACTGAAGCTTTCTTT. Encoded protein: CASSPGGRTEAFF.

The chain couples TRBV11-1 to TRBJ2-7; possible D gene TRBD1, 7 bases. CDR3 length: 15 amino acids. The V gene's germline CDR1 is SGHAT and CDR2 FQDESV (reference sequence). Between the trimmed V and J ends, which lost 3 bases and 7 bases, there was a span of 19 bases. CDR3 region: CASSLRDSRLWEQYF. The CDR3 DNA reads as TGTGCCAGCAGCTTGCGGGACAGTCGGCTGTGGGAGCAGTACTTC. The full variable domain, rest sourced from reference TRBV11-1 and TRBJ2-7, is EAEVAQSPRYKITEKSQAVAFWCDPISGHATLYWYRQILGQGPELLVQFQDESVVDDSQLPKDRFSAERLKGVDSTLKIQPAELGDSAMYLCASSLRDSRLWEQYFGPGTRLTVT.

CDR3 nucleotides: TGTGCCAGCAGTTTAGCGGACCTGAGCTCCTACAATGAGCAGTTCTTC. It yields the protein CASSLADLSSYNEQFF. The chain is built from TRBV27 and TRBJ2-1, with D hard to call. The germline V gene has CDR1 MNHEY and CDR2 SMNVEV (reference sequence). Trimming took 2 bases from V and 0 from J, leaving 11 bases between them. The CDR3 runs 16 residues.

V usage is TRBV9 and J usage is TRBJ2-2; unclear D gene. CDR1 is SGDLS and CDR2 is YYNGEE in the germline V gene. Trimming stripped 3 bases from V and 1 base from J, with 7 bases between. The CDR3 sequence is 14 residues long. As DNA, the CDR3 is TGTGCCAGCAGCGGCCCGCGGAACACCGGGGAGCTGTTTTTT. Translated: CASSGPRNTGELFF.

This clone was detected only once. The CDR3 region has the DNA TGTGCCAGCTCACCACCGGGGGCCGTAGAGACCCAGTACTTC. Protein product: CASSPPGAVETQYF. The chain uses TRBV18 and TRBJ2-5, with D possibly matching TRBD1 (6 bases). V was shortened by 0 bases and J by 4 bases, with 9 bases between the two germline ends. The CDR3 loop spans 14 amino acids. The V gene's germline CDR1 is KGHSH and CDR2 LQKENI.

This sequence joins TRBV5-1 and TRBJ2-2; 8 nucleotides align to TRBD1. With V trimmed by 4 bases and J by 2 bases, 4 bases remained unmatched. The CDR3 sequence is 15 residues long. Germline lookup yields CDR1 SGHRS and CDR2 YFSETQ. CDR3 coding DNA: TGCGCCAGCAGCCAGGGACAGGAAAACACCGGGGAGCTGTTTTTT. Translating gives CASSQGQENTGELFF.

The CDR3 DNA reads TGCGCCAGCAGCAGGGGACAGGCCGATTCTGGAAACACCATATATTTT. Translating it yields CASSRGQADSGNTIYF. This chain connects TRBV5-1 to TRBJ1-3; 8 nucleotides line up with TRBD1. Germline CDR1 reads SGHRS; CDR2 reads YFSETQ. J was trimmed by 1 base and V by 4 bases; bases with no gene match: 7. The CDR3 totals 16 residues.

The V gene is TRBV2, the J gene TRBJ1-3; the D gene is possibly TRBD1 (5 bases). CDR3 length: 16 amino acids. The germline V gene encodes CDR1 SNHLY and CDR2 FYNNEI. The germline V and J ends were trimmed by 8 bases and 1 base, with 18 bases remaining between them. The CDR3 spells CASVAGGSLSGNTIYF. The CDR3 DNA reads TGTGCCAGCGTCGCTGGGGGGAGCTTATCTGGAAACACCATATATTTT.

This rearrangement joins TRBV5-1 to TRBJ2-5; 11 bases are shared with TRBD1. In germline, CDR1 is SGHRS, CDR2 YFSETQ. This CDR3 is built from 16 residues. Unmatched junction bases numbered 6, after V lost 0 bases and J lost 5 bases. CDR3 sequence (DNA): TGCGCCAGCAGCTTGGCCGGACAGGGGGCGGCGGAGACCCAGTACTTC. Translation: CASSLAGQGAAETQYF.

This chain uses TRBV5-1 with TRBJ2-3; possibly TRBD1 for D (6 bases). From germline, CDR1 is SGHRS and CDR2 YFSETQ. The ends were cut back, 7 bases at V and 2 bases at J, with 17 bases in the middle. This CDR3 spans 15 amino acids. The CDR3, as DNA: TGCGCCAGCCGATCCCAGGGGCAGATCACAGATACGCAGTATTTT. Its protein is CASRSQGQITDTQYF. The whole variable domain, remainder taken from reference TRBV5-1 and TRBJ2-3, is KAGVTQTPRYLIKTRGQQVTLSCSPISGHRSVSWYQQTPGQGLQFLFEYFSETQRNKGNFPGRFSGRQFSNSRSEMNVSTLELGDSALYLCASRSQGQITDTQYFGPGTRLTVL.

This chain joins TRBV7-2 and TRBJ2-1, with D possibly TRBD2 on 5 matching bases. This CDR3 has 13 residues. V dropped 5 bases and J dropped 3 bases, with 8 bases sitting between them. The V gene's germline CDR1 is SGHTA and CDR2 FQGNSA. The CDR3: CASSSTSYNEQFF. CDR3 bases: TGTGCCAGCAGCAGTACTAGCTACAATGAGCAGTTCTTC.

This CDR3 is CASSQLRLRGKDTQYF. Written as DNA, the CDR3 is TGCGCCAGCAGCCAGTTAAGGCTCCGGGGGAAGGATACGCAGTATTTT. The rearrangement joins TRBV4-1 to TRBJ2-3, with D perhaps matching TRBD2 (6 bases). CDR3 length: 16 residues. V was shortened by 3 bases and J by 6 bases, with 19 bases between the two germline ends. Germline V gives CDR1 MGHRA, CDR2 YSYEKL.

The chain joins TRBV4-1 to TRBJ1-5; D is ambiguous. The V and J ends lost 0 bases and 3 bases respectively, with 9 bases between them. CDR3 length: 15 residues. Germline V gene data show CDR1 as MGHRA and CDR2 as YSYEKL. The CDR3: CASSQDMGFNQPQHF. CDR3 nucleotide sequence: TGCGCCAGCAGCCAAGATATGGGTTTCAATCAGCCCCAGCATTTT.

The rearrangement links TRBV11-2 to TRBJ2-2; TRBD2 might be the D (6 bases). The germline V gene encodes CDR1 SGHAT and CDR2 FQNNGV. CDR3 size: 19 residues. Trimming removed 5 bases at V and 0 bases at J, with 22 bases between. The CDR3 region has the DNA TGTGCCAGCAGCCTCTTAGCGGCAGCCCCCTCTTCGAACACCGGGGAGCTGTTTTTT. It yields the protein CASSLLAAAPSSNTGELFF.

The table lists this clone with a count of one. The chain joins TRBV5-4 to TRBJ1-1; possibly TRBD1 for D (5 bases). Germline V lookup: CDR1 SGHNT, CDR2 YYREEE (reference sequence). V was clipped by 0 bases and J by 5 bases, with 11 bases between them. This CDR3 spans 14 amino acids. CDR3 sequence (DNA): TGTGCCAGCAGCTTGGCCCGGGGCAGTACTGAAGCTTTCTTT. The encoded protein is CASSLARGSTEAFF.

The chain links TRBV5-4 to TRBJ2-3, with 9 bases identical to TRBD2. The CDR3 spans 16 residues. The ends lost 6 bases at V and 0 bases at J; junction bases unmatched: 8. Germline CDR1 reads SGHNT; CDR2 reads YYREEE (reference sequence). CDR3 bases: TGTGCCAGCACCTCGACTAGCGGTCCTAGCACAGATACGCAGTATTTT. It encodes CASTSTSGPSTDTQYF.

J is TRBJ2-1 and V is TRBV7-9, with 7 positions matching TRBD2. The CDR3 is made up of 16 amino acids. From germline, CDR1 is SEHNR and CDR2 FQNEAQ (reference sequence). V dropped 2 bases and J dropped 5; count of bases not matched to a gene: 9. Here the CDR3 DNA reads TGTGCCAGCAGCTTACTGGGCCTAGCGGAAAACAATGAGCAGTTCTTC. Protein product: CASSLLGLAENNEQFF.

The CDR3: CASSLGTVYSNQPQHF. The CDR3 DNA is TGTGCCAGCAGCTTGGGGACAGTTTATAGCAATCAGCCCCAGCATTTT. The V call is TRBV5-5, the J call TRBJ1-5; weak D call: TRBD1 (6 bases). The CDR3 runs 16 residues. Trimming left V 0 bases short and J 0 bases short, with 10 bases between. CDR1 SGHKS and CDR2 YYEKEE come from the germline V gene (reference sequence).

V is TRBV19 and J is TRBJ1-5; 8 positions match TRBD1. Germline CDR1 LNHDA, CDR2 SQIVND (reference sequence). V gave up 6 bases and J gave up 2 bases; unmatched junction bases: 3. The CDR3 loop spans 14 amino acids. As DNA, the CDR3 is TGTGCCAGTAGCAACAGGGGGGGCAATCAGCCCCAGCATTTT. Amino acids: CASSNRGGNQPQHF.

J is TRBJ2-1 and V is TRBV15; D possibly matches TRBD1 or TRBD2 (5 bases each). The CDR3 is 16 amino acids. Germline CDR1 and CDR2: LNHNV and YYDKDF (reference sequence). V lost 3 bases to trimming and J lost 7 bases, with 19 bases between them. The CDR3, as DNA: TGTGCCACCAGCAGCAGAAACTACCGGGGCGGAAATGAGCAGTTCTTC. The encoded protein is CATSSRNYRGGNEQFF.

The chain links TRBV5-1 to TRBJ1-2, with D unclear. Trimming stripped 0 bases from V and 4 bases from J, with 10 bases between. The CDR3 runs to 14 residues. Germline values: CDR1 SGHRS, CDR2 YFSETQ. Here the CDR3 DNA reads TGCGCCAGCAGCTTGGCAGGCCCCCCCTATGGCTACACCTTC. It specifies CASSLAGPPYGYTF.

This CDR3 reads CASSITTGPSYEQYF. CDR3 nucleotides: TGTGCCAGCAGTATCACTACGGGACCCTCCTACGAGCAGTACTTC. The V gene is TRBV6-1, the J gene TRBJ2-7; D assignment may be TRBD1 or TRBD2 (5 bases each). Trimming cost V 5 bases and J 0 bases, with 14 bases left between them. Germline loops: CDR1 MNHNS, CDR2 SASEGT. The CDR3 contains 15 residues.

This rearrangement joins TRBV10-3 to TRBJ1-5; TRBD1 is a possible D gene (6 bases). This CDR3 is built from 14 residues. The V end was cut by 10 bases, the J end by 0 bases, with 13 bases between. CDR1 and CDR2 (germline): ENHRY, SYGVKD. CDR3 sequence: CATTDSYSNQPQHF. CDR3 nucleotides: TGTGCCACCACGGACAGCTATAGCAATCAGCCCCAGCATTTT.

As for this clone: The same CDR3 is also encoded by other DNA sequences in this sample. V and J are TRBV9 and TRBJ1-1, with D uncertain. Trimming took 2 bases from V and 3 from J, leaving 8 bases between them. Germline lookup yields CDR1 SGDLS and CDR2 YYNGEE. The CDR3 totals 13 residues. CDR3 region: CASSVALDTEAFF. DNA for the CDR3: TGTGCCAGCAGCGTCGCCCTGGACACTGAAGCTTTCTTT. Full variable domain (rest looked up from reference TRBV9 and TRBJ1-1): DSGVTQTPKHLITATGQRVTLRCSPRSGDLSVYWYQQSLDQGLQFLIQYYNGEERAKGNILERFSAQQFPDLHSELNLSSLELGDSALYFCASSVALDTEAFFGQGTRLTVV.

The V and J genes are TRBV2 and TRBJ1-3; 7 positions match TRBD1. V dropped 7 bases and J dropped 1; count of bases not matched to a gene: 10. The CDR3 loop spans 16 amino acids. From germline, CDR1 is SNHLY and CDR2 FYNNEI. CDR3 DNA: TGTGCCAGCACCCCTAGGAGGACAGGTTCTGGAAACACCATATATTTT. As protein: CASTPRRTGSGNTIYF.

In this sample, this clone turned up once. The chain uses TRBV4-2 and TRBJ2-1; maybe TRBD2 (6 bases). Between the trimmed V and J ends, which lost 3 bases and 6 bases, there was a span of 18 bases. CDR3 length: 16 amino acids. In germline, CDR1 is LGHNA, CDR2 YNFKEQ. CDR3 sequence: CASSHPPGGSGNEQFF. DNA of the CDR3: TGTGCCAGCAGCCATCCCCCTGGGGGGTCGGGCAATGAGCAGTTCTTC.

The chain uses TRBV19 and TRBJ1-1, with TRBD1 matching 11 bases. After removal of 5 bases from V and 1 base from J, the junction contained 9 bases not matched to a gene. CDR3 size: 17 residues. Germline CDR1 and CDR2: LNHDA and SQIVND (reference sequence). The CDR3 bases are TGTGCCAGTAGTTTACTCGGGACAGGGGGACGGAACACTGAAGCTTTCTTT. Its translation is CASSLLGTGGRNTEAFF. Using reference TRBV19 and TRBJ1-1 for the parts outside the CDR3, the full variable domain is DGGITQSPKYLFRKEGQNVTLSCEQNLNHDAMYWYRQDPGQGLRLIYYSQIVNDFQKGDIAEGYSVSREKKESFPLTVTSAQKNPTAFYLCASSLLGTGGRNTEAFFGQGTRLTVV.